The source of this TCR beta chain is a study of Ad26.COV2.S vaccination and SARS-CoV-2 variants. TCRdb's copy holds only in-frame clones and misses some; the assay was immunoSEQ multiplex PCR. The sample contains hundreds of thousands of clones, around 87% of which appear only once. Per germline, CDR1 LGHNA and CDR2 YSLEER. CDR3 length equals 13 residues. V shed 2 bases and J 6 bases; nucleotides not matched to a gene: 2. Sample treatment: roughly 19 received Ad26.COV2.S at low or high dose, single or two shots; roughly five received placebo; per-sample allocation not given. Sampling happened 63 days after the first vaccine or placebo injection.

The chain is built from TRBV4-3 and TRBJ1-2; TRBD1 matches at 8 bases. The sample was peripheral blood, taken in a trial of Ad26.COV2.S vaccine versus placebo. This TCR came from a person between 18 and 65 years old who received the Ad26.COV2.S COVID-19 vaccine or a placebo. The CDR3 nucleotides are TGCGCCAGCAGCCAAATGACAGGGGATGGCTACACCTTC. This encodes CASSQMTGDGYTF.